A selection of T cell receptor beta chains follows, all from one sample in a study of T cell changes during pregnancy in multiple sclerosis. Using immunoSEQ multiplex PCR, the repertoire was profiled, and TCRdb retains in-frame clones only, with some absent. The sample yields fewer than 50,000 clones, approximately 95% seen once. The material was CD4+ T cells from peripheral blood mononuclear cells, obtained in the third trimester of pregnancy. These receptor sequences come from a female donor with multiple sclerosis, enrolled in a pregnancy study. CDR3s include the opening cysteine and the closing phenylalanine or tryptophan. D genes are given only for firm matches. Clone size is given for some rows only: seen once, a few or many times, or a class if the clone is expanded.

TRBJ1-4,TRBD1,TRBV19,once,TGTGCCAGTAGTGCCGGGACAGGAGTTAATGAAAAACTGTTTTTT,CASSAGTGVNEKLFF
TRBJ1-6,TRBD1,TRBV6-6,-,TGTGCCAGCAGTTTCAACAGGGGGCGATCACCCCTCCACTTT,CASSFNRGRSPLHF
TRBJ1-2,-,TRBV19,-,TGTGCCAGTAGCCTCCCGGGACAAACGGGGGGCTACACCTTC,CASSLPGQTGGYTF
TRBJ2-5,TRBD2,TRBV5-1,-,TGCGCCAGCAGCTTGGAGGTAGGACTAGCGGCCCTGGGGTCCGTGTACTTC,CASSLEVGLAALGSVYF
TRBJ2-2,TRBD2,TRBV12-5,once,TGTGCTAGTGGTTTGGTACTAGGGACTAGCGGGGGGGCATCTTCCGGGGAGCTGTTTTTT,CASGLVLGTSGGASSGELFF
TRBJ2-5,TRBD1,TRBV9,-,TGTGCCAGCAGCCCCGGGGACAGACCTCAAGAGACCCAGTACTTC,CASSPGDRPQETQYF
TRBJ1-2,-,TRBV18,few,TGTGCCAGCTCTGCGACAACCGACGCTGGCTACACCTTC,CASSATTDAGYTF
TRBJ1-2,-,TRBV12-5,-,TGTGCTAGTGCCGCAGGATTCGGCTACACCTTC,CASAAGFGYTF
TRBJ2-7,-,TRBV5-1,-,TGCGCCAGCAGCTCGACAGGATATGAGCAGTACTTC,CASSSTGYEQYF
TRBJ1-5,-,TRBV10-3,-,TGTGCCATCAGTGAGGGTAGGGGAAATAGCAATCAGCCCCAGCATTTT,CAISEGRGNSNQPQHF
TRBJ1-1,-,TRBV7-7,-,TGTGCTAGCAGCCCCGGACTCACTGCCAAAGCTTTCTTT,CASSPGLTAKAFF
TRBJ1-5,TRBD1,TRBV7-2,-,TGTGCCAGCAGCTTAGTCGGGACAGGGAGTCAGCCCCAGCATTTT,CASSLVGTGSQPQHF
TRBJ2-7,TRBD1,TRBV5-1,-,TGCGCCAGCAGCCTGAACCCGGGACAGGGGGCTGGCGCCTACGAGCAGTACTTC,CASSLNPGQGAGAYEQYF
TRBJ1-3,-,TRBV9,-,TGTGCCAGCAGCCCTTACACAGGAGCCTCTGGAAACACCATATATTTT,CASSPYTGASGNTIYF
TRBJ1-1,-,TRBV5-1,-,TGCGCCAGCAGCCTCACAGGGTGGGCTGAAGCTTTCTTT,CASSLTGWAEAFF
TRBJ1-2,TRBD1,TRBV6-1,-,TGTGCCGGACGGGACAGTTCTAACTATGGCTACACCTTC,CAGRDSSNYGYTF
TRBJ1-1,-,TRBV7-2,-,TGTGCCAGCAGCTTAGTGGGGGGTGGGTGGACTGAAGCTTTCTTT,CASSLVGGGWTEAFF
TRBJ1-1,-,TRBV18,-,TGTGCCAGCTCACCTCGGGACACTGAAGCTTTCTTT,CASSPRDTEAFF
TRBJ1-2,TRBD1,TRBV10-3,-,TGTGCCATCAGTGAGTCAGATGGACAGGTCGGGGGCTACACCTTC,CAISESDGQVGGYTF
TRBJ2-1,TRBD2,TRBV9,-,TGTGCCAGCAGCGTTGGACTAGCGGGAGGAGTCGATGAGCAGTTCTTC,CASSVGLAGGVDEQFF
TRBJ2-7,-,TRBV28,-,TGTGCCAGCGACAATTTTAACAGGGGACTTTCCCACGAGCAGTACTTC,CASDNFNRGLSHEQYF
TRBJ2-7,TRBD2,TRBV30,-,TGTGCCTGGAGTGTAAGCGGGGGGCCCTACGAGCAGTACTTC,CAWSVSGGPYEQYF
TRBJ2-3,TRBD1,TRBV5-4,-,TGTGCCAGCAGCTTTCAGGGGGCCCCAGATACGCAGTATTTT,CASSFQGAPDTQYF
TRBJ2-2,-,TRBV18,-,TGTGCCAGCTCACGCACAGGGTTGAACACCGGGGAGCTGTTTTTT,CASSRTGLNTGELFF
TRBJ2-3,TRBD2,TRBV18,-,TGTGCCAGCTCACCGGGACTAGTAAACAGGGATACGCAGTATTTT,CASSPGLVNRDTQYF
TRBJ2-7,TRBD1,TRBV2,few,TGTGCCAGCGCTTGGGACAGGGACTACGAGCAGTACTTC,CASAWDRDYEQYF
TRBJ1-2,TRBD1,TRBV6-1,-,TGTGCCAGCAGTGGAAGGACAGGGGGATTTAACTATGGCTACACCTTC,CASSGRTGGFNYGYTF
TRBJ2-4,-,TRBV28,-,TGTGCCAGCAGGCAAATAGGACAGATACTAGCCAAAAACATTCAGTACTTC,CASRQIGQILAKNIQYF
TRBJ2-7,TRBD2,TRBV11-2,-,TGTGCCAGCAGCTTCCAGAGCGGGACCTCTTACGAGCAGTACTTC,CASSFQSGTSYEQYF
TRBJ2-1,-,TRBV10-3,-,TGTGCCGTACGGGGGTCGTCCTACAATGAGCAGTTCTTC,CAVRGSSYNEQFF
TRBJ2-2,TRBD2,TRBV15,-,TGTGCCACCAGCAGTAAGGGACTAGCGGGAGTTTCCGGGGAGCTGTTTTTT,CATSSKGLAGVSGELFF
TRBJ1-2,-,TRBV7-9,-,TGTGCCAGCAGCTTAGTTGCAGGGTGGGATGGCTACACCTTC,CASSLVAGWDGYTF
TRBJ2-1,TRBD2,TRBV6-1,once,TGTGCCAGCAGTGATCAGACTAGCGGTTCGAAACAGTTCTTC,CASSDQTSGSKQFF
TRBJ2-3,TRBD2,TRBV5-4,-,TGTGCCAGCAGCTTTGGGACTAGGAACACAGATACGCAGTATTTT,CASSFGTRNTDTQYF
TRBJ2-7,-,TRBV5-1,-,TGCGCCAGCAGCTTGGGGGCGGCTAGCGCGGCCTACGAGCAGTACTTC,CASSLGAASAAYEQYF
TRBJ1-2,TRBD1,TRBV14,-,TGTGCCAGCAGCCAAGGCCCGCAGGGGGGCACCTTC,CASSQGPQGGTF
TRBJ1-6,-,TRBV2,-,TGTGCCAGCAGCCCGGATAATTCACCCCTCCACTTT,CASSPDNSPLHF
TRBJ2-1,TRBD2,TRBV7-2,once,TGTGCCAGCAGCTTAGGGACTAGCGGGGGCAATGAGCAGTTCTTC,CASSLGTSGGNEQFF
TRBJ2-7,TRBD2,TRBV28,-,TGTGCCAGCAGTTACTCCTCCGGACTAGCGGCCCAGCAGTACTTC,CASSYSSGLAAQQYF
TRBJ1-2,TRBD1,TRBV28,-,TGTGCCAGCAGATCCGGGACAGGGAGAAGTGGCTACACCTTC,CASRSGTGRSGYTF
TRBJ1-2,-,TRBV28,-,TGTGCCAGCAGTAAGATGGACAGCTACTATGGCTACACCTTC,CASSKMDSYYGYTF
TRBJ2-1,TRBD2,TRBV11-3,-,TGTGCCAGCAGCCCACCGGGACTATCCTACAATGAGCAGTTCTTC,CASSPPGLSYNEQFF
TRBJ1-1,-,TRBV19,once,TGTGCCAGTAAATCTTCTCGGGCAGGGGATAGGAACACTGAAGCTTTCTTT,CASKSSRAGDRNTEAFF
TRBJ1-1,-,TRBV4-3,once,TGCGCCAGCAGCCAAGTCCGGGGGAAGGTTCGAACTGAAGCTTTCTTT,CASSQVRGKVRTEAFF
TRBJ2-2,-,TRBV7-9,once,TGTGCCAGCAGCTTAGCGGGGGGCACCGGGGAGCTGTTTTTT,CASSLAGGTGELFF
TRBJ2-7,TRBD2,TRBV10-3,once,TGTGCCATCAGTACTAGCGGGACTCCCTACGAGCAGTACTTC,CAISTSGTPYEQYF
TRBJ1-5,TRBD1,TRBV5-6,-,TGTGCCAGCAGCTTGAGTTCTCTGACAGGGAGGAATCAGCCCCAGCATTTT,CASSLSSLTGRNQPQHF
TRBJ1-1,TRBD1,TRBV14,few,TGTGCCAGCAGCCCAAACAGGGGGCAGAACACTGAAGCTTTCTTT,CASSPNRGQNTEAFF
TRBJ1-6,TRBD1,TRBV28,-,TGTGCCAGCAGTTCTCCGGGACAGGGGAATTCACCCCTCCACTTT,CASSSPGQGNSPLHF
TRBJ2-2,TRBD1,TRBV28,-,TGTGCCAGCAGTTTACAGGGGGCAGGCACCGGGGAGCTGTTTTTT,CASSLQGAGTGELFF
TRBJ1-5,-,TRBV6-6,-,TGTGCCAGCAGTTTAGGCGGTGCTAGCAATCAGCCCCAGCATTTT,CASSLGGASNQPQHF
TRBJ1-6,-,TRBV9,once,TGTGCCAGCAGCCCCGACAGACTTAATTCACCCCTCCACTTT,CASSPDRLNSPLHF
TRBJ1-6,TRBD1,TRBV7-8,-,TGTGCCAGCAGCCCCGGGACAGGGGTTTATAATTCACCCCTCCACTTT,CASSPGTGVYNSPLHF
TRBJ2-1,TRBD2,TRBV5-4,-,TGTGCCAGCAGCCCTAAGCTAGCGGGAGATCTCTACAATGAGCAGTTCTTC,CASSPKLAGDLYNEQFF
TRBJ2-5,-,TRBV28,-,TGTGCCAGCAGTTTATGGGGGTGGACAGAAAAAGAGACCCAGTACTTC,CASSLWGWTEKETQYF
TRBJ1-2,TRBD1,TRBV10-3,few,TGTGCCATCAGTGATAGTGGACAGGGATTCGGGGGCTACACCTTC,CAISDSGQGFGGYTF